The 13 T cell receptor beta chains given below trace back to one sample, sequenced in a study of T-cell reconstitution after alpha-beta-depleted transplantation in children. Unique molecular identifiers were used to barcode this TCRbeta library. Each CDR3 protein is one row after TCRdb ran MiXCR on the PCR reads. The table includes about 210,000 distinct CDR3 sequences, around a sixth detected once. Specimen: PBMCs, mostly from graft donor cells, collected 360 days after TCRalphabeta/CD19-depleted stem cell transplant. The receptors were gathered from a male patient between 2 and 9 years old who had a stem cell transplant for acute lymphoblastic leukemia, so the T cells may come from the graft donor.

This clonotype was recorded a few times. The J gene is TRBJ2-2, the V gene TRBV11-1; tentative D call: TRBD1 (6 bases). Germline CDR1 is SGHAT and CDR2 is FQDESV (reference sequence). The V end was cut by 9 bases, the J end by 3 bases, with 17 bases between. The CDR3 has 15 residues. The CDR3 region has the DNA TGTGCCAGTACGTCCGGGACACGTGACACCGGGGAGCTGTTTTTT. This encodes CASTSGTRDTGELFF.

The chain couples TRBV6-4 to TRBJ2-2; TRBD1 might be the D (5 bases). The germline gives CDR1 MRHNA, CDR2 SNTAGT. This CDR3 region has 14 residues. V lost 6 bases, J lost 4 bases, and 12 bases lay in between. CDR3 DNA sequence: TGTGCCAGCAGAAAGACAGATCTCACCGGGGAGCTGTTTTTT. As protein: CASRKTDLTGELFF.

This chain uses TRBV5-1 with TRBJ1-3, with 7 bases lining up with TRBD1. CDR1 is SGHRS and CDR2 is YFSETQ in the germline V gene. Trimming at V came to 2 bases and at J to 3 bases, leaving 5 bases not matched to a gene. This CDR3 has 15 amino acids. The CDR3 region is CASSLQGTGGNTIYF. The CDR3, as DNA: TGCGCCAGCAGCTTACAGGGGACGGGTGGAAACACCATATATTTT.

This clonotype was seen more than once but under ten times. The chain links TRBV5-1 to TRBJ1-2, with D unclear. Germline-derived CDR1 and CDR2 are SGHRS and YFSETQ. This CDR3 comprises 14 residues. Trimming took 0 bases from V and 2 from J, leaving 8 bases between them. The CDR3 bases are TGCGCCAGCAGCTTGGCCGGTATGAACTATGGCTACACCTTC. Its translation is CASSLAGMNYGYTF.

This clonotype has a handful of counts. This chain connects TRBV5-1 to TRBJ2-1; 13 bases align to TRBD2. Per germline, CDR1 SGHRS and CDR2 YFSETQ. V was pared by 4 bases and J by 10 bases, with 11 bases of the junction left unmatched. This CDR3 region has 16 residues. CDR3 DNA sequence: TGCGCCAGCAGCCCGGGACTAGCGGGGCCAACGGGCGAGCAGTTCTTC. Encoded protein: CASSPGLAGPTGEQFF.

V usage is TRBV4-3 and J usage is TRBJ2-7, with D possibly being TRBD2 (6 bases). The length of the CDR3 is 13 residues. Germline CDR1 LGHNA, CDR2 YSLEER. V was shortened by 0 bases and J by 6 bases, with 9 bases between the two germline ends. The CDR3 loop is CASSQELGGEQYF. In DNA, the CDR3 is TGCGCCAGCAGCCAAGAGTTGGGGGGCGAGCAGTACTTC.

This chain links TRBV20-1 with TRBJ2-7, with a possible D match to TRBD1 (6 bases). This CDR3 contains 12 residues. Germline V gene data show CDR1 as DFQATT and CDR2 as SNEGSKA (reference sequence). V dropped 6 bases and J dropped 0 bases, with 9 bases sitting between them. The CDR3 DNA reads TGCAGTGCCCCAGGGGTCTCCTACGAGCAGTACTTC. Translated, it gives CSAPGVSYEQYF.

V and J are TRBV4-1 and TRBJ1-6; maybe TRBD1 (5 bases). CDR3 size: 17 residues. With 0 bases removed from V and 5 bases from J, the gap between germline ends came to 14 bases. From germline, CDR1 is MGHRA and CDR2 YSYEKL. The CDR3 coding sequence is TGCGCCAGCAGCCAAGATGTCGGGACGCCAGATAATTCACCCCTCCACTTT. Amino acids: CASSQDVGTPDNSPLHF.

This chain connects TRBV4-3 to TRBJ2-1; 7 bases match TRBD1. The CDR3 is 15 amino acids. Trimming removed 2 bases from V and 5 bases from J; junction bases left unmatched: 6. The germline V gene has CDR1 LGHNA and CDR2 YSLEER. DNA for the CDR3: TGCGCCAGCAGCCAACTGACAGGGTTGGACAATGAGCAGTTCTTC. It encodes CASSQLTGLDNEQFF.

Only a few counts were recorded for this clonotype. V usage is TRBV19 and J usage is TRBJ2-1; 11 bases are a match to TRBD1. CDR1 is LNHDA, CDR2 SQIVND, per germline (reference sequence). The CDR3 is 14 residues long. Trimming cost V 3 bases and J 10 bases; bases outside gene matches: 5. CDR3 sequence reads: CASSILRDRGEQFF. CDR3 DNA: TGTGCCAGTAGTATTCTTCGGGACAGGGGGGAGCAGTTCTTC. Looking up the rest from reference TRBV19 and TRBJ2-1 gives the full variable domain: DGGITQSPKYLFRKEGQNVTLSCEQNLNHDAMYWYRQDPGQGLRLIYYSQIVNDFQKGDIAEGYSVSREKKESFPLTVTSAQKNPTAFYLCASSILRDRGEQFFGPGTRLTVL.

This clonotype occurred a few times. The gene calls are TRBV5-1 and TRBJ1-1; TRBD1 matches at 8 bases. This CDR3 comprises 15 residues. After removal of 4 bases from V and 1 base from J, the junction contained 6 bases not matched to a gene. The germline gives CDR1 SGHRS, CDR2 YFSETQ. CDR3 residues: CASSQVTGANTEAFF. The CDR3 region has the DNA TGCGCCAGCAGCCAGGTGACAGGGGCGAACACTGAAGCTTTCTTT.

This clonotype was detected ten times or more. The chain uses TRBV7-2 and TRBJ2-5; TRBD2 agrees at 8 bases. This CDR3 region has 15 residues. Germline V CDR1 and CDR2: SGHTA, FQGNSA. With 2 bases clipped from V and 5 bases from J, the junction kept 7 bases outside the gene matches. The DNA for the CDR3 is TGTGCCAGCAGCTTACTACTAGCGGTGAGGGAGACCCAGTACTTC. This gives the protein CASSLLLAVRETQYF.

The V gene is TRBV12-3 or TRBV12-4, the J gene TRBJ2-3; D ambiguous. This CDR3 has 12 residues. Between the trimmed V and J ends, which lost 3 bases and 2 bases, there was a span of 3 bases. CDR3 nucleotide sequence: TGTGCCAGCAGTTTCTACACAGATACGCAGTATTTT. It translates to CASSFYTDTQYF.